The 20 T cell receptor beta chains listed next were all sequenced from one sample in a study of control samples from healthy donors and cancer patients. Profiled with immunoSEQ multiplex PCR; TCRdb holds only in-frame clones, not every one. The sample consists of about 79,000 clones, 93% of them appearing once. The sequenced sample was PBMCs. All receptors come from a woman between 40 and 55 years old with lung cancer.

This chain joins TRBV21-1 and TRBJ2-7; the listed D gene, TRBD1, was not tested against the DNA. TRBV21-1 is tagged as a pseudogene. The CDR3 is 18 residues long. In DNA, the CDR3 is TGTGCCAGCAGCTCCGAAGGGGACACCATAAGGCCCTCCTACGAGCAGTACTTC. Translated, it gives CASSSEGDTIRPSYEQYF.

The chain joins TRBV15 to TRBJ2-3; perhaps TRBD2 as D (5 bases). With 1 base removed from V and 5 bases from J, the gap between germline ends came to 10 bases. Germline V gives CDR1 LNHNV, CDR2 YYDKDF (reference sequence). CDR3 length: 14 amino acids. CDR3 in DNA: TGTGCCACCAGCAGAGGAATCGGAGGAGATACGCAGTATTTT. Protein product: CATSRGIGGDTQYF.

The chain recombines TRBV6-1 with TRBJ2-6; maybe TRBD2 (5 bases). The germline CDR1 and CDR2 sequences are MNHNS and SASEGT. There are 17 residues in the CDR3. Trimming removed 3 bases at V and 2 bases at J, with 14 bases between. The CDR3 is CASSDLPGTPGANVLTF. The CDR3 coding sequence is TGTGCCAGCAGTGACCTGCCGGGAACTCCTGGGGCCAACGTCCTGACTTTC.

The chain recombines TRBV24-1 with TRBJ2-1; no clear D. V was cut by 4 bases and J by 9 bases, with 12 bases left in between. The CDR3 extends over 13 amino acids. Germline lookup yields CDR1 KGHDR and CDR2 SFDVKD. CDR3 nucleotide sequence: TGTGCCACCAGTGACTTGTGGAGTAGTGAGCAGTTCTTC. It encodes CATSDLWSSEQFF.

The chain recombines TRBV2 with TRBJ2-2; unclear D gene. The CDR3 has 14 amino acids. Between the trimmed V and J ends, which lost 6 bases and 0 bases, there was a span of 8 bases. Germline CDR1 and CDR2: SNHLY and FYNNEI. The CDR3 coding sequence is TGTGCCAGCAGCCTAGGAACGAACACCGGGGAGCTGTTTTTT. It yields the protein CASSLGTNTGELFF.

The chain is built from TRBV25-1 and TRBJ2-7, with D tentatively TRBD2 (5 bases). Trimming left V 10 bases short and J 5 bases short, with 15 bases between. CDR3 length: 12 amino acids. CDR1 MGHDK and CDR2 SYGVNS come from the germline V gene. The CDR3 here is CATVREGNEQYF. For the CDR3, the DNA is TGTGCCACTGTGAGGGAAGGAAACGAGCAGTACTTC.

The chain carries TRBV5-1 and TRBJ2-5, with 8 bases aligning to TRBD2. The CDR3 extends over 15 amino acids. The V and J ends lost 3 bases and 3 bases, in that order; junction bases with no gene match: 7. Germline-derived CDR1 and CDR2 are SGHRS and YFSETQ. CDR3 amino acids: CASSSGGSGEETQYF. CDR3 coding DNA: TGCGCCAGCAGCTCCGGGGGTAGCGGGGAAGAGACCCAGTACTTC.

The V and J genes are TRBV5-4 and TRBJ1-1, with TRBD1 matching over 8 bases. This CDR3 is built from 16 residues. With 4 bases clipped from V and 6 bases from J, the junction kept 14 bases outside the gene matches. Germline V gives CDR1 SGHNT, CDR2 YYREEE (reference sequence). This chain's CDR3 is CASSGARQGPRPEAFF. The CDR3 coding sequence is TGTGCCAGCAGCGGGGCCCGACAGGGGCCGCGGCCTGAAGCTTTCTTT.

This clone appeared a single time. The junction and the germline gene differ at one end; a read error may be behind it. The V and J genes are TRBV5-1 and TRBJ2-7; 7 nucleotides align to TRBD1. There are 16 residues in the CDR3. From germline, CDR1 is SGHRS and CDR2 YFSETQ. The CDR3 region is CASSLGLGQLSYEQYF. The CDR3 DNA is TGCGCCAGCAGTTTGGGTCTGGGACAGCTTTCCTACGAGCAGTACTTC.

The V gene is TRBV28, the J gene TRBJ2-3, with 10 nucleotides matching TRBD1. The germline CDR1 and CDR2 sequences are MDHEN and SYDVKM. V gave up 6 bases and J gave up 1 base; unmatched junction bases: 7. The CDR3 runs 16 residues. The CDR3: CASSRSGTGGTDTQYF. For the CDR3, the DNA is TGTGCCAGCAGCCGCTCCGGGACAGGGGGCACAGATACGCAGTATTTT.

The genes are TRBV15 and TRBJ2-3; D is ambiguous. V was trimmed by 0 bases and J by 0 bases, leaving 13 bases between them. Germline CDR1 reads LNHNV; CDR2 reads YYDKDF (reference sequence). There are 17 residues in the CDR3. In nucleotides, the CDR3 is TGTGCCACCAGCAGAGAGTACCTAGGAACTAGCACAGATACGCAGTATTTT. Translated: CATSREYLGTSTDTQYF.

The genes are TRBV2 and TRBJ2-3; TRBD2 aligns across 11 bases. With V trimmed by 6 bases and J by 5 bases, 7 bases remained unmatched. The CDR3 runs 15 residues. CDR1 SNHLY and CDR2 FYNNEI come from the germline V gene. The CDR3: CASRETSGGGDTQYF. CDR3 DNA: TGTGCCAGCAGGGAAACTAGCGGGGGTGGAGATACGCAGTATTTT.

This rearrangement joins TRBV11-3 to TRBJ2-1; 7 nucleotides match TRBD2. This CDR3 contains 15 residues. Germline V gives CDR1 SGHNT, CDR2 YENEEA. J lost 3 bases, V lost 7 bases, and 9 bases had no gene match. CDR3: CASTFWGGSYNEQFF. The CDR3 DNA follows: TGTGCCAGCACCTTCTGGGGGGGGAGCTACAATGAGCAGTTCTTC.

This clone was seen a single time. The genes are TRBV19 and TRBJ1-6, with TRBD1 identical over 8 bases. After removal of 7 bases from V and 9 bases from J, the junction contained 8 bases not matched to a gene. The CDR3 covers 14 residues. The V gene's germline CDR1 is LNHDA and CDR2 SQIVND (reference sequence). The CDR3 DNA is TGTGCCAGTACCTACAGAGGACAGGGTTCACCCCTCCACTTT. It is translated as CASTYRGQGSPLHF.

This clone was detected once. The chain recombines TRBV4-1 with TRBJ1-1; D is unresolved. The CDR3 consists of 11 residues. The V end lost 1 base, the J end lost 7 bases, and 4 bases lay between the germline ends. Per germline, CDR1 MGHRA and CDR2 YSYEKL. This CDR3 reads CASSQGGEAFF. CDR3 sequence (DNA): TGCGCCAGCAGCCAAGGGGGTGAAGCTTTCTTT.

This clone was observed a single time. J is TRBJ1-4 and V is TRBV7-9; TRBD1 agrees at 8 bases. The junction had 12 bases not matched to a gene; V was cut back by 5 bases and J by 4 bases. The CDR3 consists of 17 residues. Germline V gene lookup returns CDR1 SEHNR and CDR2 FQNEAQ (reference sequence). The CDR3 protein is CASSILNQGADNEKLFF. Written as DNA, the CDR3 is TGTGCCAGCAGCATCCTGAACCAGGGGGCGGATAATGAAAAACTGTTTTTT. Full variable domain (missing parts from reference TRBV7-9 and TRBJ1-4): DTGVSQNPRHKITKRGQNVTFRCDPISEHNRLYWYRQTLGQGPEFLTYFQNEAQLEKSRLLSDRFSAERPKGSFSTLEIQRTEQGDSAMYLCASSILNQGADNEKLFFGSGTQLSVL.

The CDR3 region is CASKKTNRVDGYTF. As DNA, the CDR3 is TGTGCCAGTAAGAAAACGAACAGGGTTGATGGCTACACCTTC. This chain joins TRBV19 and TRBJ1-2, with D possibly TRBD1 on 6 matching bases. Between the trimmed V and J ends, which lost 7 bases and 6 bases, there was a span of 18 bases. Germline assignment: CDR1 LNHDA and CDR2 SQIVND (reference sequence). CDR3 length: 14 amino acids.

The chain links TRBV7-6 to TRBJ1-3; D unresolved. Trimming removed 5 bases at V and 4 bases at J, with 18 bases between. Germline lookup yields CDR1 SGHVS and CDR2 FNYEAQ. The CDR3 contains 16 residues. As DNA, the CDR3 is TGTGCCAGCAGCCCGTCGTCCTGGGTAGGAGGAAACACCATATATTTT. It is translated as CASSPSSWVGGNTIYF.

The J gene is TRBJ1-4, the V gene TRBV18; TRBD1 is a possible D gene (5 bases). Trimming stripped 1 base from V and 8 bases from J, with 26 bases between. The CDR3 loop spans 19 amino acids. CDR1 and CDR2 from the germline V gene are KGHSH and LQKENI. The CDR3 is CASSPRAWTGPQADEKLFF. Here the CDR3 DNA reads TGTGCCAGCTCACCACGGGCTTGGACGGGGCCCCAGGCGGACGAAAAACTGTTTTTT.

The chain uses TRBV9 and TRBJ2-7; TRBD1 might be the D (6 bases). Germline CDR1 reads SGDLS; CDR2 reads YYNGEE. Trimming stripped 7 bases from V and 2 bases from J, with 16 bases between. The CDR3 runs to 14 residues. Here the CDR3 DNA reads TGTGCCAGCGCCAACAGGGACAATACCTACGAGCAGTACTTC. Its protein is CASANRDNTYEQYF.